This T cell receptor (beta chain) was sequenced in a study of cytomegalovirus exposure and HLA in healthy donors. Study conclusions and caveats: V- and J-gene trimming of TCR beta was linked (in a later analysis) to a missense DCLRE1C variant. The study put 150 to 200 TCR beta chains on its list as cytomegalovirus-associated.

60 Vbeta and 13 Jbeta primers were used in PCR. Some clones are missing from TCRdb's copy, which holds only in-frame ones; the method was immunoSEQ multiplex PCR. The repertoire holds about 67,000 clones, with 65% to 70% as singletons. The CDR3 totals 14 residues. Trimming stripped 0 bases from V and 7 bases from J, with 11 bases between. CDR1 is SGHRS, CDR2 YFSETQ, per germline. On this clone itself: Its specificity is unknown.

The TCR comes from a woman aged 25 to 45 in good health and CMV-seronegative. This rearrangement joins TRBV5-1 to TRBJ2-1; D remains unclear. Sequenced sample: PBMCs. The CDR3 DNA follows: TGCGCCAGCAGCTTGGTTGCGAGAAGTAATGAGCAGTTCTTC. Amino acid sequence: CASSLVARSNEQFF.